This paragraph covers one T cell receptor beta chain sequence. No antigen is known for it. Assay: immunoSEQ multiplex PCR; the TCRdb copy retains only in-frame clones and omits some. The data hold 85,000 to 90,000 clones, with 80% to 95% observed a single time. This CDR3 is built from 14 residues. Germline CDR1 and CDR2: SNHLY and FYNNEI. Trimming shortened V by 6 bases and J by 2 bases, and 12 bases separated the two germline ends. The sample comes from a study of graft-versus-host responses after intestinal transplantation. Study background: The transplants performed in recipients were multivisceral, liver-intestinal, or isolated intestinal. Every transplant recipient was induced with anti-thymocyte globulin, then maintained on tacrolimus and steroids for two to three years. Points from the study as a whole: In recipient marrow, GvH clones were found, and some appeared first in ileum or blood.

The sequencing here drew on unstimulated CD4+ T cells sorted from spleen or lymph node cells, taken before intestinal transplant. The sequence was collected from a human donor who received an intestinal transplant. The genes are TRBV2 and TRBJ2-3, with D perhaps TRBD2 (6 bases). The CDR3 DNA follows: TGTGCCAGCAGAGACGCGGGGTACACAGATACGCAGTATTTT. Its protein is CASRDAGYTDTQYF.